This T cell receptor (beta chain) emerged from a study of shared clonotypes between healthy human individuals (dated by TCRdb to 2018 to 2021). About the study as a whole: A couple of women and a few men aged 18 to 49 years were included in the cohort. Different laboratories and diverse techniques were used to prepare libraries and sequence TCR repertoires, to increase sequencing depth and limit assay-specific biases. For each donor, CD4 naive and CD4 memory were each run on three plates, CD8 naive on two plates, and CD8 memory on one plate. To estimate repertoire size and how much clonotype sharing occurs between individuals, the study deeply sequenced the blood TCR repertoires of a handful of healthy adults. Between about 0.8 and 9 billion PBMCs per donor were obtained by leukapheresis.

Regarding this clone: What antigen it recognizes has not been identified. The sample holds no much larger clone one base away, and base qualities are not on file.

The donors were healthy, HIV-negative adults who had no recently reported acute infections or vaccinations. Only Caucasian adults living in Nashville, Tennessee, USA were represented among the donors. Magnetic negative selection was used to enrich CD4+ T cells, after which naive cells were positively selected on CD45RA and the negative fraction became the memory subset. Blood was obtained by leukapheresis, after which PBMCs were separated by Ficoll-Histopaque density gradient centrifugation and cryopreserved in liquid nitrogen vapor phase. Analytical flow cytometry was used to check the purity and quantity of every magnetically sorted T cell population. Genomic DNA was isolated from every sorted fraction and measured by UV absorbance on a Nanodrop 2000c. Using the deep immunoSEQ assay, multiplex PCR amplified TCR CDR3 regions from genomic DNA. Extracted genomic DNA from each cell subset was spread evenly across all wells of several immunoSEQ 96-well plates, with each plate serving as a replicate. For sorted subsets, 200 to 250 ng genomic DNA, equal to tens of thousands of T cell genomes, was loaded into each replicate PCR. The purified libraries were quantified using a Qubit 3.0 fluorometer, sized with a Bioanalyzer 2100, and then quantified again using the KAPA Library Quantification kit. Every immunoSEQ 96-well plate was sequenced on a separate single-read 150-cycle Illumina NextSeq 550 flow cell. On the authors' methods: Because the immunoSEQ output included only junctional sequences and no quality scores, the filtering could not be the same as the filtering used for full-length reads. To assign V/J genes and CDR3, sequences were annotated against IMGT germline references using PyIR, a Python wrapper for IgBLAST v1.9. Reads were filtered out if the reads had weak V/J assignments (E-value above 1e-6), no CDR3, stop codons, out-of-frame junctions, or ambiguous translated residues. V3J clonotypes were defined by identical inferred V gene, J gene, and CDR3 amino acid sequence. Percentage overlap between repertoires was computed as shared unique clonotypes divided by the size of the smaller repertoire. Three approaches were used to assess repertoire richness: RTK rarefaction, the Chao1 estimator, and Recon v2.1 estimates of unobserved clonotypes. For all TCRbeta clonotypes obtained by the gDNA method from several donors, generation probabilities were computed with OLGA. Sourced from immuneACCESS, this table was stored by TCRdb with only in-frame sequences that have V and J called. A share of the clones is absent; for the studies checked, an unresolved V gene accounts for under half, and the remainder has no known explanation. V and J calls and clone size are those listed in that table; D and trimming were worked out from the DNA. This sample has 550,000 to 700,000 clones in its table, and roughly 73% of those were observed once. About 1.8% of the sample goes to the ten largest clones.

Overall study results and their limits: Naive subsets generally had larger estimated clonotype richness than memory subsets. Even with the large sequencing depth, rarefaction of the sorted-subset datasets indicated that sequencing was incomplete. Sharing across several donors was observed for approximately 4.6% of naive CD4, less than 4% of naive CD8, 2% to 2.5% of memory CD4, and about 0.4% of memory CD8 clonotypes. The small number of donors limited the genetic and exposure-history diversity represented. Compared with non-shared clonotypes, clonotypes shared by all four sorted-subset donors had higher generation probabilities. Sampling was restricted to blood, and TCR repertoires in tissues likely differ from the TCR repertoires found in blood. Based on pairwise subsampling, the degree of clonotype sharing among donors was expected to be affected by sequencing depth.

The CDR3 spans 13 residues, from the cysteine through the phenylalanine. Of the read, only the CDR3 DNA is kept; its 39 bases are in frame from base 1. V sheds 5 bases and J sheds 1 base, leaving 9 bases between their ends. The germline V gene yields SGHTA for CDR1 and FQGTGA for CDR2. Sequencing input: memory CD4+ T cells sorted from blood. The cell subset or site label, as the study defines it: CD45RA-negative fraction. This clonotype originated in a woman younger than 45 in good health. The receptor chain draws on TRBV7-3 and TRBJ2-7; a tentative D match to TRBD2 spans 5 bases. The DNA sequence follows: TGTGCCAGCAGCCCCGGGGAGTCCTACGAGCAGTACTTC. Its protein reads: CASSPGESYEQYF.